Listed below are T cell receptor beta chains from one sample, sequenced in a study of cytomegalovirus exposure and HLA in healthy donors. TCRdb's table, derived via immunoSEQ multiplex PCR, lists solely in-frame clones and lacks some. The repertoire has approximately 160,000 clones, about 71% of them found once; the top ten carry roughly 2.7%. The sequenced material came from PBMCs. These receptors were taken from a woman aged 40 to 49 in good health and CMV-seropositive. Both conserved end residues are part of each CDR3. The D gene is left open where the match is weak. Clone size is given for some rows only: seen once, a few or many times, or a class if the clone is expanded.

D gene | clone size | J gene | V gene | CDR3 DNA | CDR3 protein
- | once | TRBJ1-2 | TRBV6-1 | TGTGCCAGCAGTGAATTTCACAGGGTCTATGGCTACACCTTC | CASSEFHRVYGYTF
TRBD1 | few | TRBJ2-7 | TRBV11-3 | TGTGCCAGCAGCTCGCGGGACAGGCCCATGGACGAGCAGTACTTC | CASSSRDRPMDEQYF
- | - | TRBJ1-1 | TRBV20-1 | TGCAGTGCTAGACAGGGTACTGAAGCTTTCTTT | CSARQGTEAFF
- | - | TRBJ2-5 | TRBV9 | TGTGCCAGCAGCCCCTCCACAAGCGGGGAGACCCAGTACTTC | CASSPSTSGETQYF
- | - | TRBJ2-7 | TRBV5-1 | TGCGCCAGCAGCGTCGGGACAATCTACGAGCAGTACTTC | CASSVGTIYEQYF
TRBD2 | few | TRBJ2-3 | TRBV4-3 | TGCGCCAGCAGCCAAGAGGTAGGCCGACTAGCGGGAGCCGTAGATACGCAGTATTTT | CASSQEVGRLAGAVDTQYF
- | - | TRBJ2-4 | TRBV7-2 | TGTGCCAGCAGCCCAACGTGGGGGCTAGCCAAAAACATTCAGTACTTC | CASSPTWGLAKNIQYF
- | - | TRBJ2-7 | TRBV19 | TGTGTCCTCGCGGTACGGAGCTCCTACGAGCAGTACTTC | CVLAVRSSYEQYF
- | - | TRBJ1-4 | TRBV6-5 | TGTGCCAGCAGTTACGGAACAGGGCCAAATGAAAAACTGTTTTTT | CASSYGTGPNEKLFF
TRBD2 | - | TRBJ2-5 | TRBV5-4 | TGTGCCAGCAGCTTGGGTGGGAGGGACGTACAAGAGACCCAGTACTTC | CASSLGGRDVQETQYF
- | - | TRBJ1-1 | TRBV11-2 | TGTGCCAGCAGCTCTCCCGCCTCCCCGGGCACTGAAGCTTTCTTT | CASSSPASPGTEAFF
- | once | TRBJ1-2 | TRBV10-3 | TGTGCCATCAGTGAACAGGCTAACTATGGCTACACCTTC | CAISEQANYGYTF
- | - | TRBJ1-2 | TRBV14 | TGTGCCAGCAGCCAAGAGATCGGGGACACACGAGGCCTTAACTATGGCTACACCTTC | CASSQEIGDTRGLNYGYTF
- | - | TRBJ2-2 | TRBV27 | TGTGCCAGCAGTTCCGGACAGCTGGGCACCGGGGAGCTGTTTTTT | CASSSGQLGTGELFF
- | few | TRBJ2-7 | TRBV6-1 | TGTGCCAGCATGGACAGCTCCTACGAGCAGTACTTC | CASMDSSYEQYF
- | - | TRBJ2-7 | TRBV4-2 | TGTGCCAGCAGCCAAGTCGGGACAAACTCCTACGAGCAGTACTTC | CASSQVGTNSYEQYF
- | few | TRBJ1-5 | TRBV5-1 | TGCGCCAGCAGCTTGGGGGGCACCAATCAGCCCCAGAATTTT | CASSLGGTNQPQNF
TRBD2 | - | TRBJ2-3 | TRBV9 | TGTGCCAGCAGCCTGGGACTAGCGGGGGGGATAGCAGATACGCAGTATTTT | CASSLGLAGGIADTQYF